This TCR beta chain appears in the sequencing data of a study of prognosis after radiotherapy for stage I lung cancer. Across the study: Delivery of radiotherapy was by SBRT in 3 to 5 fractions at a biologically effective dose of at least 100 Gy. Nobody among the patients got concurrent therapy with stereotactic body radiotherapy.

This clonotype showed up many times. No antigen is known for it. Multiplex PCR, run in two rounds, amplified TCR beta CDR3 from genomic DNA. Amplification in first-round PCR relied on primers specific to each TRBV and TRBJ gene. TCRdb re-called the multiplex PCR reads through MiXCR, storing one row per CDR3 protein. The sample holds 31,000 or so distinct CDR3 sequences, 35% to 45% seen once. Study-wide points: Shannon entropy (measured after stereotactic body radiation therapy) was lower in patients who went on to develop distant metastases.

V was pared by 5 bases and J by 3 bases, with 14 bases between. The CDR3 runs to 14 residues. In germline, CDR1 is SNHLY, CDR2 FYNNEI. This sequence originates from a donor of 50 years or more with non-small cell lung cancer. The V and J genes are TRBV2 and TRBJ2-7; D is undetermined. This material consisted of PBMCs, taken before or after stereotactic body radiation therapy (not recorded which). The CDR3, as DNA: TGTGCCAGCAGTAAGGGTCGAGCGAACTACGAGCAGTACTTC. It specifies CASSKGRANYEQYF. Combining the CDR3 with reference TRBV2 and TRBJ2-7 gives the whole variable domain EPEVTQTPSHQVTQMGQEVILRCVPISNHLYFYWYRQILGQKVEFLVSFYNNEISEKSEIFDDQFSVERPDGSNFTLKIRSTKLEDSAMYFCASSKGRANYEQYFGPGTRLTVT.